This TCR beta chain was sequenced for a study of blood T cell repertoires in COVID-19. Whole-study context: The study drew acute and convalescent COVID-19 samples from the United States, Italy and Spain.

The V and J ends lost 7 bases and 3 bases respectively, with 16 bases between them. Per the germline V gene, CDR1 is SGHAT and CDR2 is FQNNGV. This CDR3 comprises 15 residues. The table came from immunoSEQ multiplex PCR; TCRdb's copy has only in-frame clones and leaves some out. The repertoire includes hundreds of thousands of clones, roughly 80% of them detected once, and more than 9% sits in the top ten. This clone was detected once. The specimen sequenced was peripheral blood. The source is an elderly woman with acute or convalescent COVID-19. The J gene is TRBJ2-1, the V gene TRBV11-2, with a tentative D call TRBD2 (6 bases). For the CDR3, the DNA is TGTGCCAGCAAGTATGGCGGGGCGGGCTACAATGAGCAGTTCTTC. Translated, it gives CASKYGGAGYNEQFF.